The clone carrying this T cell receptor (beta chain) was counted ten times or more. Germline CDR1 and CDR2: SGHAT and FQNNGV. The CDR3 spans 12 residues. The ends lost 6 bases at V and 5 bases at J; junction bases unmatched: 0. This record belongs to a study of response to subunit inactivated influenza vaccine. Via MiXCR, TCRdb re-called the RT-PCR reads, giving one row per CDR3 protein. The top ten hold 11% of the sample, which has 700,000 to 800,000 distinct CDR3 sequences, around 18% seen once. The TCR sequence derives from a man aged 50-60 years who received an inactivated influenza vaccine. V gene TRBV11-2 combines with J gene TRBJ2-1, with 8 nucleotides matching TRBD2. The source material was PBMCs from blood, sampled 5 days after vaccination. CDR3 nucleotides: TGTGCCAGCAGGACTAGCGACAATGAGCAGTTCTTC. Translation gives CASRTSDNEQFF.